These T cell receptor beta chains were read from a single sample in a study of CD8 T cells in ankylosing spondylitis. Via MiXCR, TCRdb re-called the 5' RACE reads, giving one row per CDR3 protein. The sample holds 150,000 to 200,000 distinct CDR3 sequences; about a sixth are singletons and the top ten take about 7.6%. Sequencing was performed on blood, either unsorted or a sorted T cell fraction (not recorded which). These receptors originate from a male donor with ankylosing spondylitis or in good health (not recorded which). The CDR3 runs from the conserved cysteine through the conserved F or W. The D gene is left open where the match is weak. Clone size appears in some rows only: once, few, many, or a class for an expanded clone.

>.|TRBV5-1|few|TRBJ2-1
TGCGCCAGCAGCTTTAGCGGAAGAAGAAGGAGCTACAATGAGCAGTTCTTC
CASSFSGRRRSYNEQFF
>TRBD2|TRBV20-1|many|TRBJ2-5
TGCAGTGCTAGAGATACGGCTAGCGGAGAAGAGACCCAGTACTTC
CSARDTASGEETQYF
>.|TRBV5-1|many|TRBJ2-2
TGCGCCAGCAGCTTAGGGACTTTACCCGCCGGGGAGCTGTTTTTT
CASSLGTLPAGELFF
>TRBD1|TRBV6-1|many|TRBJ2-7
TGTGCCAGCATACGGGACAGGGGGCTCTACGAGCAGTACTTC
CASIRDRGLYEQYF
>.|TRBV3-1|.|TRBJ1-5
TGTGCCAGCAGCCTAGGGACTGATCAGCCCCAGCATTTT
CASSLGTDQPQHF
>TRBD2|TRBV12-3/TRBV12-4|.|TRBJ2-1
TGTACCAGCAGTTCTAGCGGGGCGGGCAATGAGCAGTTCTTC
CTSSSSGAGNEQFF
>.|TRBV5-1|few|TRBJ1-1
TGCGCCAGCAGCTCCTGGGGTAAGAACACTGAAGCTTTCTTT
CASSSWGKNTEAFF
>.|TRBV11-3|.|TRBJ2-1
TGTGCCAGCCCCAGCGAAGGGACTTCTTCTAATGAGCAGTTCTTC
CASPSEGTSSNEQFF
>TRBD2|TRBV10-3|few|TRBJ2-7
TGTGCCATCAGTGAGGGACTAGCGAGGTCCTACGAGCAGTACTTC
CAISEGLARSYEQYF
>.|TRBV6-5|.|TRBJ2-3
TGTGCCAGCAGTTCCCGGGCCTCCCCCACAGATACGCAGTATTTT
CASSSRASPTDTQYF
>.|TRBV6-1|.|TRBJ1-5
TGTGCCAGCAATCCCGCGGGGCAGAATCAGCCCCAGCATTTT
CASNPAGQNQPQHF
>TRBD2|TRBV5-1|.|TRBJ2-2
TGCGCCAGCAGCTTGGGGGGACTAGCGCGGAACACCGGGGAGCTGTTTTTT
CASSLGGLARNTGELFF
>.|TRBV7-8|many|TRBJ2-1
TGTGCCAGCAGCTTAGGAGGGGAAAGTTACAATGAGCAGTTCTTC
CASSLGGESYNEQFF
>.|TRBV3-1|.|TRBJ1-1
TGTGCCAGCAGCCGGAGGACGAACACTGAAGCTTTCTTT
CASSRRTNTEAFF
>TRBD2|TRBV11-2|.|TRBJ2-7
TGTGCCAGCAGCTTTACTAGCGGGAGAGGCGAGCAGTACTTC
CASSFTSGRGEQYF
>.|TRBV3-1|.|TRBJ2-4
TGTGCCAGCAGCCAATACGGGTTGGAAAACATTCAGTACTTC
CASSQYGLENIQYF
>.|TRBV10-2|few|TRBJ2-3
TGCGCCAGCAGTGAGTTGGAGCGGAGCACAGATACGCAGTATTTT
CASSELERSTDTQYF
>.|TRBV20-1|many|TRBJ1-4
TGCAGTGCTTTGGGCAGACAGAACTCAACTAATGAAAAACTGTTTTTT
CSALGRQNSTNEKLFF
>.|TRBV12-3/TRBV12-4|few|TRBJ2-7
TGTGCCAGCAGTTTAGGGGGTACGGGAACCTACGAGCAGTACTTC
CASSLGGTGTYEQYF
>.|TRBV5-6|.|TRBJ1-1
TGTGCCAGCAGCCCGGATAGGGCGAGTCTTGGCACTGAAACTTTCTTT
CASSPDRASLGTETFF
>.|TRBV28|few|TRBJ1-2
TGTGCCAGCAGTCCAACCCCTACGTGGGGTAGCTATGGCTACACCTTC
CASSPTPTWGSYGYTF
>.|TRBV15|.|TRBJ1-3
TGTGCCACCAGCAGAGATCGGGGGGTCGAGAAAAACACCATATATTTT
CATSRDRGVEKNTIYF
>TRBD2|TRBV11-2|many|TRBJ2-3
TGTGCCAGCAGCTTCCCGACTAGCCCTCCGCCCGAATACACAGATACGCAGTATTTT
CASSFPTSPPPEYTDTQYF
>TRBD1|TRBV25-1|.|TRBJ1-5
TGTGCCAGCAGGGAGACAGGGAGGGATCAGCCCCAGCATTTT
CASRETGRDQPQHF
>TRBD1|TRBV2|few|TRBJ1-5
TGTGCCAGCAGTGTTGACAGGGTGTCAGTGCCCCAGCATTTT
CASSVDRVSVPQHF
>.|TRBV27|.|TRBJ2-1
TGTGCCAGCAGTGCGACAGTAAGCTCCTACAATGAGCAGTTCTTC
CASSATVSSYNEQFF
>TRBD1|TRBV18|.|TRBJ1-5
TGTGCCAGCTCCGGGTCAGGGACAGATCAGCCCCAGCATTTT
CASSGSGTDQPQHF
>.|TRBV12-3/TRBV12-4|many|TRBJ2-5
TGTGCCAGCAGTTCCGGGGGTCCAAGCTGGACCCAGTACTTC
CASSSGGPSWTQYF
>.|TRBV6-2/TRBV6-3|many|TRBJ1-5
TGTGCCAGCAGTTACGCCCGGACCTCCAGCACCTATAGCAATCAGCCCCAGCATTTT
CASSYARTSSTYSNQPQHF
>TRBD2|TRBV5-5|many|TRBJ2-3
TGTGCCAGCAGCTTACGACCGGGAGGGAGCACAGATACGCAGTATTTT
CASSLRPGGSTDTQYF
>.|TRBV7-3|many|TRBJ1-1
TGTGCCAGCAGCCCATCGACAGGCCCTAACACTGAAGCTTTCTTT
CASSPSTGPNTEAFF
>.|TRBV7-2|.|TRBJ2-7
TGTGCCAGTTCCGGAGGGCCCCCTTTCGAGCAGTACTTC
CASSGGPPFEQYF
>.|TRBV30|few|TRBJ1-3
TGTGCCTGGAGTGGGACATTCCGCTCCTCTGGAAACACCATATATTTT
CAWSGTFRSSGNTIYF
>TRBD1|TRBV20-1|.|TRBJ1-1
TGCAGTCCGCGGACAGGGTACACTGAAGCTTTCTTT
CSPRTGYTEAFF
>.|TRBV6-2/TRBV6-3|many|TRBJ2-3
TGTGCCAGCAGTTACCTTAGCACAGATACGCAGTATTTT
CASSYLSTDTQYF